This TCR beta chain comes out of a study of blood T cells in healthy people across ages. The ends were cut back, 4 bases at V and 6 bases at J, with 13 bases in the middle. The CDR3 length is 14 residues. CDR1 and CDR2 from the germline V gene are SGHTA and FQGNSA. Then a second PCR, running roughly 7 to 11 cycles, was carried out with a sample-barcoded 5' primer and a J-beta primer mix. Tags on each cDNA molecule came from a template-switch adaptor with 12 random nucleotides. Each CDR3 protein is one row after TCRdb ran MiXCR on the 5' RACE reads. The sample shows nearly 1 million distinct CDR3 sequences, 51% of them seen only once. With regard to this clonotype: What it binds is unknown.

Findings and limits, study-wide: The long-lived group displayed more naive CD4+ cells, plus higher diversity, than the aged donors did. Reliance upon unsorted PBMCs precluded definitive naive versus antigen-experienced comparison.

Those donating, healthy Caucasian individuals from Russia, were aged roughly 6 to 100. The sequenced material came from blood. The origin of this receptor is a woman aged 55-70 years in good health. This chain connects TRBV7-2 to TRBJ1-5; D is perhaps TRBD1 (5 bases). The DNA for the CDR3 is TGTGCCAGCAGCTCCCACCTGACAGTTCAGCCCCAGCATTTT. Protein: CASSSHLTVQPQHF.